These 27 T cell receptor beta chains came from one sample sequenced in a study of cytomegalovirus exposure and HLA in healthy donors. The PCR had 60 Vbeta and 13 Jbeta primers. Measured with immunoSEQ multiplex PCR; TCRdb has only the in-frame clones, and not every one. The table records some 150,000 clones, roughly 82% of them present only once. The specimen sequenced was PBMCs. These receptors came from a man aged 45-60 years in good health and CMV-seropositive.

The chain employs TRBV4-3 and TRBJ1-1; perhaps TRBD1 as D (6 bases). This CDR3 spans 14 amino acids. The V and J ends lost 1 base and 4 bases respectively, with 10 bases between them. Germline V gene lookup returns CDR1 LGHNA and CDR2 YSLEER. CDR3 in amino acids: CASSQVGGSTEAFF. The CDR3 bases are TGCGCCAGCAGCCAAGTAGGGGGATCCACTGAAGCTTTCTTT.

As concerns this clone: A read error may account for a junction end that differs from germline. The V gene is TRBV7-7, the J gene TRBJ2-1, with 10 bases lining up with TRBD2. Per germline, CDR1 SSHAT and CDR2 FNYEAQ (reference sequence). The CDR3 spans 15 residues. The CDR3 DNA reads as TGTGCTAGCAGCCGCACTAGCGGGGCCTCGGATGAGCAGTTCTTC. This translates into CASSRTSGASDEQFF.

J is TRBJ1-2 and V is TRBV5-5; D might be TRBD1 (6 bases). The CDR3 is 15 amino acids. CDR1 is SGHKS, CDR2 YYEKEE, per germline (reference sequence). V was trimmed by 4 bases and J by 6 bases, leaving 19 bases between them. CDR3 coding DNA: TGTGCCAGCAGCAATACCTTCAAGGGGGAGCATGGCTACACCTTC. Translated: CASSNTFKGEHGYTF. Based on the CDR3 plus reference TRBV5-5 and TRBJ1-2, the full variable domain is DAGVTQSPTHLIKTRGQQVTLRCSPISGHKSVSWYQQVLGQGPQFIFQYYEKEERGRGNFPDRFSARQFPNYSSELNVNALLLGDSALYLCASSNTFKGEHGYTFGSGTRLTVV.

In its sample, this clone was seen a few times. The rearrangement joins TRBV15 to TRBJ1-1; D gene unclear. Trimming took off 1 base at V and 4 bases at J, with 10 bases between the two ends. Germline lookup yields CDR1 LNHNV and CDR2 YYDKDF (reference sequence). CDR3 size: 14 residues. DNA for the CDR3: TGTGCCACCAGCAGAGCCGGGGTAAGCACTGAAGCTTTCTTT. Its translation: CATSRAGVSTEAFF.

The rearrangement joins TRBV21-1 to TRBJ2-7; the table's D call, TRBD2, has no DNA check behind it. TRBV21-1 is designated a pseudogene. CDR3 size: 20 residues. The CDR3 region is CASSSKDPPGPKRVPYEQYF. In DNA form, the CDR3 reads TGTGCCAGCAGCAGCAAAGACCCCCCCGGTCCCAAGAGGGTCCCCTACGAGCAGTACTTC.

The V call is TRBV19, the J call TRBJ1-2; D possibly corresponds to TRBD1 (5 bases). The length of the CDR3 is 15 residues. Per the germline V gene, CDR1 is LNHDA and CDR2 is SQIVND (reference sequence). V was cut by 6 bases and J by 5 bases, with 19 bases left in between. The CDR3 nucleotides read TGTGCCAGTAGCTTCGGTGGCAGGGTTTTTTATGGCTACACCTTC. It translates to CASSFGGRVFYGYTF. Full variable domain (missing parts from reference TRBV19 and TRBJ1-2): DGGITQSPKYLFRKEGQNVTLSCEQNLNHDAMYWYRQDPGQGLRLIYYSQIVNDFQKGDIAEGYSVSREKKESFPLTVTSAQKNPTAFYLCASSFGGRVFYGYTFGSGTRLTVV.

V gene TRBV7-2 combines with J gene TRBJ2-1; a possible D gene is TRBD2 (5 bases). The V gene lost 5 bases and the J gene lost 4 bases, with 15 bases spanning the gap. From germline, CDR1 is SGHTA and CDR2 FQGNSA. CDR3 length: 15 amino acids. The CDR3 DNA sequence: TGTGCCAGCAGCCCATCCCCAACTAGGTACAATGAGCAGTTCTTC. Amino acids: CASSPSPTRYNEQFF.

This chain links TRBV10-3 with TRBJ2-5; perhaps TRBD1 as D (6 bases). The CDR3 contains 15 residues. V gave up 6 bases and J gave up 2 bases, with 16 bases separating them. Germline V gene sequence: CDR1 ENHRY, CDR2 SYGVKD. Here the CDR3 DNA reads TGTGCCATCAGGATAACCGTAGGGGGACAAGAGACCCAGTACTTC. Translated: CAIRITVGGQETQYF.

The V gene is TRBV5-1, the J gene TRBJ1-1, with D possibly matching TRBD1 (6 bases). The CDR3 spans 14 residues. Germline values: CDR1 SGHRS, CDR2 YFSETQ. Trimming removed 3 bases at V and 1 base at J, with 10 bases between. The chain's CDR3 is CASSSGHSNTEAFF. The CDR3 DNA is TGCGCCAGCAGCTCGGGACATTCGAACACTGAAGCTTTCTTT.

This clone showed up just once. V and J are TRBV5-8 and TRBJ2-2; D remains ambiguous. Germline V gene lookup returns CDR1 SGHTS and CDR2 YDEGEE. This CDR3 comprises 15 residues. The V and J ends lost 4 bases and 0 bases respectively, with 10 bases between them. The CDR3 sequence is CASSPRGSNTGELFF. In DNA form, the CDR3 reads TGTGCCAGCAGCCCGAGAGGATCGAACACCGGGGAGCTGTTTTTT. Full variable domain (rest looked up from reference TRBV5-8 and TRBJ2-2): EAGVTQSPTHLIKTRGQQATLRCSPISGHTSVYWYQQALGLGLQFLLWYDEGEERNRGNFPPRFSGRQFPNYSSELNVNALELEDSALYLCASSPRGSNTGELFFGEGSRLTVL.

This chain connects TRBV6-5 to TRBJ1-1; D is ambiguous. Per germline, CDR1 MNHEY and CDR2 SVGAGI. V was shortened by 9 bases and J by 6 bases, with 17 bases between the two germline ends. The CDR3 has 13 residues. The DNA for the CDR3 is TGTGCCAGTACCACCGGCGGGCGCGCTGAAGCTTTCTTT. Its translation: CASTTGGRAEAFF.

V gene TRBV15 combines with J gene TRBJ2-5; tentative D call: TRBD2 (6 bases). The CDR3 has 17 amino acids. V lost 0 bases and J lost 2, with 16 bases in between. Germline V CDR1 and CDR2: LNHNV, YYDKDF (reference sequence). The CDR3 sequence is CATSRDIEAGGQETQYF. DNA for the CDR3: TGTGCCACCAGCAGAGATATTGAGGCTGGGGGGCAAGAGACCCAGTACTTC.

V and J are TRBV10-3 and TRBJ2-4; 11 bases are a match to TRBD2. Looked up from germline, CDR1 is ENHRY and CDR2 is SYGVKD. The CDR3 has 16 amino acids. After removal of 3 bases from V and 6 bases from J, the junction contained 7 bases not matched to a gene. The CDR3 DNA sequence: TGTGCCATCAGTGATATTAGCGGGGGGGCGGGAAACATTCAGTACTTC. It yields the protein CAISDISGGAGNIQYF.

This clone appeared once. This sequence joins TRBV7-2 and TRBJ2-3, with 7 bases matching TRBD2. This CDR3 is built from 16 residues. The V segment lost 1 base and the J segment 0 bases; nucleotides outside the gene matches: 4. Germline loops: CDR1 SGHTA, CDR2 FQGNSA. CDR3 protein: CASSLESRGSTDTQYF. The CDR3 coding sequence is TGTGCCAGCAGCTTAGAATCGCGGGGGAGCACAGATACGCAGTATTTT.

Here the CDR3 DNA reads TGTGCCAGCAGCCAAGTCGCCGGGGGACCGAACACCGGGGAGCTGTTTTTT. Amino acids: CASSQVAGGPNTGELFF. The chain employs TRBV14 and TRBJ2-2, with D possibly TRBD2 on 6 matching bases. Germline-derived CDR1 and CDR2 are SGHDN and FVKESK. V lost 1 base and J lost 0, with 12 bases in between. The CDR3 spans 17 residues.

The V call is TRBV18, the J call TRBJ2-1; 11 bases align to TRBD2. Germline V gene sequence: CDR1 KGHSH, CDR2 LQKENI. V was clipped by 5 bases and J by 3 bases; unmatched bases: 3. This CDR3 comprises 15 residues. The CDR3 spells CASSSGTSGYNEQFF. The CDR3 DNA follows: TGTGCCAGCTCATCGGGGACTAGCGGCTACAATGAGCAGTTCTTC. Full variable domain (outside the CDR3, taken from reference TRBV18 and TRBJ2-1): NAGVMQNPRHLVRRRGQEARLRCSPMKGHSHVYWYRQLPEEGLKFMVYLQKENIIDESGMPKERFSAEFPKEGPSILRIQQVVRGDSAAYFCASSSGTSGYNEQFFGPGTRLTVL.

Details on this clone: An end of the junction differs from the germline gene, which may be a read error. This chain connects TRBV30 to TRBJ2-4, with D tentatively TRBD2 (6 bases). The CDR3 totals 16 residues. CDR1 is GTSNPN and CDR2 is SVGIG in the germline V gene (reference sequence). As DNA, the CDR3 is TGTGCCTGGAGTGTAAAAGGGAGGAGGGCCAAAAACAGTCAGTACTTC. This gives the protein CAWSVKGRRAKNSQYF. The variable domain in full, completed from reference TRBV30 and TRBJ2-4, reads SQTIHQWPATLVQPVGSPLSLECTVEGTSNPNLYWYRQAAGRGLQLLFYSVGIGQISSEVPQNLSASRPQDRQFILSSKKLLLSDSGFYLCAWSVKGRRAKNSQYFGAGTRLSVL.

This rearrangement joins TRBV2 to TRBJ1-1; possible D gene TRBD1, 5 bases. CDR1 and CDR2 (germline): SNHLY, FYNNEI. The CDR3 runs 17 residues. V was pared by 8 bases and J by 1 base, with 23 bases between. CDR3 sequence (DNA): TGTGCCAGCTTTTTCCTGGACACTCGCCCGGGGAACACTGAAGCTTTCTTT. Translated: CASFFLDTRPGNTEAFF. The whole variable domain, remainder taken from reference TRBV2 and TRBJ1-1, is EPEVTQTPSHQVTQMGQEVILRCVPISNHLYFYWYRQILGQKVEFLVSFYNNEISEKSEIFDDQFSVERPDGSNFTLKIRSTKLEDSAMYFCASFFLDTRPGNTEAFFGQGTRLTVV.

The V gene is TRBV6-1, the J gene TRBJ2-7; D unresolved. The CDR3 totals 14 residues. Trimming shortened V by 6 bases and J by 3 bases, and 15 bases separated the two germline ends. The germline CDR1 and CDR2 sequences are MNHNS and SASEGT. The CDR3 reads CASRVFPTDYEQYF. The DNA for the CDR3 is TGTGCCAGCAGAGTCTTCCCTACAGACTACGAGCAGTACTTC.

V and J are TRBV15 and TRBJ1-2; TRBD1 might be the D (6 bases). V was clipped by 3 bases and J by 5 bases, with 13 bases between them. Germline CDR1 LNHNV, CDR2 YYDKDF (reference sequence). The CDR3 is 14 residues long. The CDR3: CATSRAEGGYGYTF. The DNA of the CDR3 is TGTGCCACCAGCAGGGCTGAGGGGGGGTATGGCTACACCTTC.

The chain recombines TRBV7-9 with TRBJ1-1; TRBD1 agrees at 7 bases. V shed 5 bases, J shed 6 bases, and the junction held 9 bases outside the gene matches. From germline, CDR1 is SEHNR and CDR2 FQNEAQ (reference sequence). CDR3 length: 14 residues. CDR3 nucleotides: TGTGCCAGCAGCCCATGGGACAGTGTCGCTGAAGCTTTCTTT. Protein sequence: CASSPWDSVAEAFF. Looking up the rest from reference TRBV7-9 and TRBJ1-1 gives the full variable domain: DTGVSQNPRHKITKRGQNVTFRCDPISEHNRLYWYRQTLGQGPEFLTYFQNEAQLEKSRLLSDRFSAERPKGSFSTLEIQRTEQGDSAMYLCASSPWDSVAEAFFGQGTRLTVV.

V gene TRBV19 combines with J gene TRBJ1-5, with 10 nucleotides matching TRBD1. Germline V gives CDR1 LNHDA, CDR2 SQIVND (reference sequence). The CDR3 is 15 amino acids. Unmatched junction bases numbered 4, after V lost 1 base and J lost 7 bases. Here the CDR3 reads CASSIGDRGEQPQHF. The DNA for the CDR3 is TGTGCCAGTAGTATAGGGGACAGGGGTGAGCAGCCCCAGCATTTT.

The chain uses TRBV2 and TRBJ1-1; perhaps TRBD1 as D (5 bases). V was cut by 8 bases and J by 1 base, with 8 bases left in between. The germline V gene has CDR1 SNHLY and CDR2 FYNNEI. The CDR3 is 12 residues long. DNA of the CDR3: TGTGCCAGCCATGGACAGAACACTGAAGCTTTCTTT. As protein: CASHGQNTEAFF.

The chain is built from TRBV6-6 and TRBJ2-7; D unclear. The CDR3 runs 14 residues. Trimming took off 0 bases at V and 2 bases at J, with 8 bases between the two ends. Germline CDR1 MNHNY, CDR2 SVGAGI (reference sequence). CDR3 DNA sequence: TGTGCCAGCAGTTACTCCGCAGGCGCCTACGAGCAGTACTTC. It encodes CASSYSAGAYEQYF.

This sequence joins TRBV7-2 and TRBJ2-7; D is possibly TRBD1 (6 bases). The germline V and J ends were trimmed by 4 bases and 7 bases, with 17 bases remaining between them. The CDR3 is 14 residues long. The V gene's germline CDR1 is SGHTA and CDR2 FQGNSA. This CDR3 reads CASSSARGFREQYF. The DNA for the CDR3 is TGTGCCAGCAGCTCTGCCAGGGGATTTAGGGAGCAGTACTTC.

This clone came up once. The sample has other DNA sequences that encode this CDR3 too. J is TRBJ2-7 and V is TRBV5-6; no clear D gene. From germline, CDR1 is SGHDT and CDR2 YYEEEE. This CDR3 has 12 residues. Between the trimmed V and J ends, which lost 4 bases and 2 bases, there was a span of 7 bases. The CDR3 DNA reads TGTGCCAGCAGCCCAGGTACCTACGAGCAGTACTTC. Translation gives CASSPGTYEQYF.

The gene calls are TRBV5-4 and TRBJ1-2; the match to TRBD1 covers 7 bases. With V trimmed by 4 bases and J by 2 bases, 2 bases remained unmatched. Per the germline V gene, CDR1 is SGHNT and CDR2 is YYREEE (reference sequence). This CDR3 is 13 amino acids long. The CDR3 DNA sequence: TGTGCCAGCAGCCAGACAGGGAACTATGGCTACACCTTC. The encoded protein is CASSQTGNYGYTF.